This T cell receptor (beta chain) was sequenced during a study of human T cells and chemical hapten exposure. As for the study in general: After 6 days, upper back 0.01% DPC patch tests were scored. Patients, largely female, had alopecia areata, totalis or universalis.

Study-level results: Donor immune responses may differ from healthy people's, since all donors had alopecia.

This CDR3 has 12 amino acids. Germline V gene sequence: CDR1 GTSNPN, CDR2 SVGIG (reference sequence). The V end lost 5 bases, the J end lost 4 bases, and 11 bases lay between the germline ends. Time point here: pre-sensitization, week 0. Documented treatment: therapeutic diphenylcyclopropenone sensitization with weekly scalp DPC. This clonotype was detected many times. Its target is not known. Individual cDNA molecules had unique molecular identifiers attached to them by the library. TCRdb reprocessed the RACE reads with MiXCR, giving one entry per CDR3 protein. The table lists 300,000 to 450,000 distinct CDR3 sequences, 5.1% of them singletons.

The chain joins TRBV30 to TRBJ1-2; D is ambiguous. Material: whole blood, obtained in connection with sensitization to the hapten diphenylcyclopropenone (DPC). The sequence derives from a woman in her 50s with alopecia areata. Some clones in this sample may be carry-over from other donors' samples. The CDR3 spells CAWGSRSYGYTF. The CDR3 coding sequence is TGTGCCTGGGGCTCTCGGAGCTATGGCTACACCTTC.